The clone carrying this TCR beta chain appeared a few times. Its antigen is currently unknown. The CDR3 has 16 residues. V lost 2 bases to trimming and J lost 0 bases, with 11 bases between them. The source of the sample is a study of tumor-infiltrating lymphocytes in primary liver carcinoma. Blood RNA originated from unsorted whole blood, with germline DNA additionally extracted. The study, taken as a whole, reports: Pairs of tumor regions overlapped more than tumor-adjacent and tumor-blood pairs did. Tumor top-250-clone fraction significantly exceeded that of blood (p = 0.039).

Synthesis of TCR beta cDNA was carried out from about 540 ng total RNA with a constant-region primer. Libraries of TCR beta came from three nested multiplex PCR rounds with slightly modified ARM-PCR. Primers for the first two PCR rounds were TRBV1-TRBV30 forward primers and a C-beta reverse primer (around 10 cycles per round). TCRdb recomputed calls from the multiplex PCR reads with MiXCR, one row per CDR3 protein. Counted here are about 320,000 distinct CDR3 sequences, approximately 65% occurring once; the ten biggest clones make up roughly 9%. The receptor was derived from a man between 35 and 55 years old with primary liver carcinoma and hepatitis B virus infection. V usage is TRBV12-3 or TRBV12-4 and J usage is TRBJ1-3, with D possibly being TRBD1 (6 bases). Specimen: peripheral blood. The CDR3 nucleotides are TGTGCCAGCAGTTTAAACAGGGCGTCCTCTGGAAACACCATATATTTT. Protein product: CASSLNRASSGNTIYF.